This T cell receptor (beta chain) was sequenced for a study of cytomegalovirus exposure and HLA in healthy donors. PCR was performed using 60 Vbeta and 13 Jbeta primers. Original methodology: It was a later analysis that counted roughly 80 million unique TCR beta chains, of which about 10 million were shared. Profiling relied on immunoSEQ multiplex PCR, and the TCRdb table lists in-frame clones only, not all of them. The V and J calls and clone size are taken from that table; D and trimming were inferred from the DNA. Here the sample spans fewer than 200,000 clones, approximately 80% being singletons. The donors gave bone marrow, and they were healthy. Only a few counts were recorded for this clone. As yet, its antigen is unknown. General study findings and limits: Cytomegalovirus-associated TCR beta chains were listed, numbering some 150. Most TCRs appeared rarely, but some public TCRs recurred in many donors.

The origin of this receptor is a woman between 45 and 60 years old in good health and CMV-seronegative. The sample taken for sequencing was PBMCs.

The CDR3 loop reads CASSLIGHQETQYF. The DNA for the CDR3 is TGTGCCAGCAGCCTGATTGGACATCAAGAGACCCAGTACTTC. The chain joins TRBV5-5 to TRBJ2-5; D may be TRBD1 (5 bases). The germline CDR1 and CDR2 sequences are SGHKS and YYEKEE (reference sequence). V gave up 4 bases and J gave up 2 bases, with 12 bases separating them. This CDR3 has 14 amino acids.